This TCR beta chain was profiled in a study of T cells in Graves' hyperthyroidism and ophthalmopathy. General observations from the study: The model forecast ophthalmopathy, anticipating it by a median approximately 7 months before onset.

This clonotype has only a few counts. Its antigen is unidentified. Those with hyperthyroidism were 18 to 65 years old, newly diagnosed, and ill for under 2 months. Exclusion of patients followed from uncontrolled infection, other autoimmune disease, pregnancy or lactation. Amplification of TCR beta CDR3 regions used RNA as the template. First-round RT-PCR targeting the TCR CDR3 was performed with the HTBI primer set. Via MiXCR, TCRdb re-called the multiplex PCR reads, giving one row per CDR3 protein. The table lists around 420,000 distinct CDR3 sequences, about 15% of them singletons, with 13% to 15% in the top ten. Trimming cost V 2 bases and J 9 bases; bases outside gene matches: 9. The CDR3 is 16 residues long. The germline CDR1 and CDR2 sequences are KGHSH and LQKENI.

The chain has TRBV18 and TRBJ2-6; 8 bases align to TRBD1. The TCR was taken from a woman younger than 30 with Graves' hyperthyroidism. The sequenced sample was blood. CDR3 protein: CASSPTPGQAGNVLTF. CDR3 nucleotide sequence: TGTGCCAGCTCACCAACTCCGGGACAGGCTGGCAACGTCCTGACTTTC.